Following are 30 T cell receptor beta chains from one sample sequenced in a study of read filtering for tumor transcriptome and immune sequencing. The library was built from 400 to 500 ng RNA with molecular barcoded adaptors for alpha/delta and beta/gamma chains. Each CDR3 protein gets one entry after TCRdb re-called the reads with MiXCR. The sample carries 100,000 to 150,000 distinct CDR3 sequences, about 13% recorded once. Sequencing was carried out using a population of CD138-negative cells sorted from bone marrow. These receptor sequences come from a donor at least 40 years old with multiple myeloma.

This clonotype was seen at least ten times. The chain combines TRBV5-4 with TRBJ2-1; TRBD1 agrees at 9 bases. The CDR3 totals 16 residues. J gave up 7 bases and V 0 bases, and 8 bases lay outside the gene matches. Germline lookup yields CDR1 SGHNT and CDR2 YYREEE (reference sequence). The CDR3 here is CASSLAGTGMWNEQFF. As DNA, the CDR3 is TGTGCCAGCAGCTTGGCCGGGACAGGGATGTGGAATGAGCAGTTCTTC.

This clonotype has at least ten counts. The chain links TRBV19 to TRBJ2-3; D call uncertain. Germline CDR1 LNHDA, CDR2 SQIVND (reference sequence). The CDR3 is 14 amino acids. V lost 5 bases to trimming and J lost 3 bases, with 12 bases between them. This CDR3 reads CASSPRPGTDTQYF. The CDR3 DNA reads as TGTGCCAGTAGTCCCCGACCCGGGACAGATACGCAGTATTTT.

This clonotype was seen more than once but under ten times. The rearrangement joins TRBV7-8 to TRBJ2-1; tentative D call: TRBD1 (6 bases). V was clipped by 0 bases and J by 0 bases, with 15 bases between them. In germline, CDR1 is SGHVS, CDR2 FQNEAQ. CDR3 length: 18 amino acids. CDR3 protein: CASSLATLTGNSYNEQFF. The CDR3 coding sequence is TGTGCCAGCAGCTTAGCGACACTGACAGGCAACTCCTACAATGAGCAGTTCTTC.

With respect to this clonotype: A much more abundant neighbour one base away suggests this may be a read error. This sequence joins TRBV7-9 and TRBJ2-2; D gene unclear. This CDR3 comprises 12 residues. Between the trimmed V and J ends, which lost 3 bases and 6 bases, there was a span of 5 bases. Germline-derived CDR1 and CDR2 are SEHNR and FQNEAQ (reference sequence). For the CDR3, the DNA is TGTGCCAGCAGCTTCCCGGCCGGGGAGCTGTTTTTT. It yields the protein CASSFPAGELFF.

This clonotype was recorded a few times. The CDR3 spells CASSIAMTGPNYGYTF. The CDR3 DNA sequence: TGTGCCAGTAGTATAGCCATGACTGGGCCTAACTATGGCTACACCTTC. This chain uses TRBV19 with TRBJ1-2; D ambiguous. The V and J ends lost 1 base and 0 bases respectively, with 12 bases between them. Germline V lookup: CDR1 LNHDA, CDR2 SQIVND (reference sequence). The CDR3 is 16 amino acids. Supplemented by reference TRBV19 and TRBJ1-2, the full variable domain reads DGGITQSPKYLFRKEGQNVTLSCEQNLNHDAMYWYRQDPGQGLRLIYYSQIVNDFQKGDIAEGYSVSREKKESFPLTVTSAQKNPTAFYLCASSIAMTGPNYGYTFGSGTRLTVV.

This clonotype was picked up many times. V usage is TRBV24-1 and J usage is TRBJ2-1; the D is unclear. CDR3 length: 15 amino acids. Germline V gene lookup returns CDR1 KGHDR and CDR2 SFDVKD. V lost 3 bases and J 2 bases, leaving 10 bases between the germline ends. In DNA, the CDR3 is TGTGCCACCAGTGATAGGTGGACCACCTACAATGAGCAGTTCTTC. Translated, it gives CATSDRWTTYNEQFF.

This clonotype occurred many times. This rearrangement joins TRBV9 to TRBJ2-1; TRBD2 agrees at 9 bases. The CDR3 is 15 residues long. Germline lookup yields CDR1 SGDLS and CDR2 YYNGEE. J gave up 7 bases and V 3 bases, and 8 bases lay outside the gene matches. CDR3 sequence reads: CASSGASGKYNEQFF. DNA for the CDR3: TGTGCCAGCAGCGGGGCTAGCGGGAAATATAATGAGCAGTTCTTC.

The J gene is TRBJ2-1, the V gene TRBV11-2, with TRBD2 as a possible D gene (5 bases). The V gene's germline CDR1 is SGHAT and CDR2 FQNNGV. V was shortened by 1 base and J by 13 bases, with 17 bases between the two germline ends. The CDR3 sequence is 14 residues long. CDR3 sequence reads: CASSLVAGRDSQFF. The CDR3 DNA reads TGTGCCAGCAGCTTAGTCGCAGGCCGGGATTCACAGTTCTTC.

Ten or more counts support this clonotype. The rearrangement links TRBV5-1 to TRBJ2-5; 7 bases fit TRBD2. The CDR3 has 15 residues. Trimming took 5 bases from V and 2 from J; bases not matched to a gene: 9. Germline V gene lookup returns CDR1 SGHRS and CDR2 YFSETQ. The CDR3 is CASSGSSGSQETQYF. DNA of the CDR3: TGCGCCAGCAGTGGGTCTAGCGGATCTCAAGAGACCCAGTACTTC.

This clonotype was detected many times. CDR3 bases: TGCGCCAGCAGCTCTTCAGGGAGGAACACTGAAGCTTTCTTT. Translating gives CASSSSGRNTEAFF. This rearrangement joins TRBV5-1 to TRBJ1-1, with D possibly matching TRBD1 (5 bases). The germline gives CDR1 SGHRS, CDR2 YFSETQ. The CDR3 contains 14 residues. V lost 3 bases and J 1 base, leaving 10 bases between the germline ends.

This clonotype was observed many times. The J gene is TRBJ2-7, the V gene TRBV3-1; 7 bases are shared with TRBD2. Germline lookup yields CDR1 LGHDT and CDR2 YNNKEL (reference sequence). The junction had 8 bases not matched to a gene; V was cut back by 4 bases and J by 5 bases. The CDR3 length is 14 residues. The CDR3 spells CASSLGRLSNEQYF. The DNA for the CDR3 is TGTGCCAGCAGCCTCGGGAGGCTCAGCAACGAGCAGTACTTC.

This clonotype came up many times. The chain recombines TRBV12-5 with TRBJ2-1; D call uncertain. V was shortened by 6 bases and J by 4 bases, with 7 bases between the two germline ends. The CDR3 is 12 amino acids. Germline V CDR1 and CDR2: LGHNT, FRNRAP. Written as DNA, the CDR3 is TGTGCTAGTGGATCGGGTTACAATGAGCAGTTCTTC. Amino acid sequence: CASGSGYNEQFF. The full variable domain, its missing parts supplied by reference TRBV12-5 and TRBJ2-1, is DARVTQTPRHKVTEMGQEVTMRCQPILGHNTVFWYRQTMMQGLELLAYFRNRAPLDDSGMPKDRFSAEMPDATLATLKIQPSEPRDSAVYFCASGSGYNEQFFGPGTRLTVL.

This clonotype was recorded at least ten times. This sequence joins TRBV12-3 or TRBV12-4 and TRBJ2-2; TRBD1 agrees at 12 bases. CDR3 size: 19 residues. Trimming took 6 bases from V and 1 from J; bases not matched to a gene: 12. Written as DNA, the CDR3 is TGTGCCAGCAGGGTCCAACCGGGACAGGGGGCGCTGAACACCGGGGAGCTGTTTTTT. Amino acid sequence: CASRVQPGQGALNTGELFF.

This clonotype was seen many times. V usage is TRBV6-5 and J usage is TRBJ1-1; 8 positions agree with TRBD1. Trimming removed 2 bases from V and 1 base from J; junction bases left unmatched: 9. Germline CDR1 reads MNHEY; CDR2 reads SVGAGI. The CDR3 sequence is 17 residues long. The CDR3 DNA reads as TGTGCCAGCAGTTACCGCCCCACCGGGACAGGGAACACTGAAGCTTTCTTT. Translating gives CASSYRPTGTGNTEAFF.

This clonotype has a count of ten or more. The chain is built from TRBV20-1 and TRBJ2-3; no definite D call. Germline V gene data show CDR1 as DFQATT and CDR2 as SNEGSKA (reference sequence). The V gene lost 1 base and the J gene lost 1 base, with 9 bases spanning the gap. The CDR3 is 14 residues long. The CDR3 loop is CSARGQDGTDTQYF. CDR3 nucleotides: TGCAGTGCTAGAGGCCAGGACGGCACAGATACGCAGTATTTT.

This clonotype was counted between two and nine times. The chain uses TRBV21-1 and TRBJ2-7; the tabulated D call, TRBD1, remains unverified against the DNA. TRBV21-1 is listed as a pseudogene. The CDR3 consists of 13 residues. The CDR3 DNA reads as TGTGCCAGCAGCAACGGGGACCCCTACGAGCAGTACTTC. Translated, it gives CASSNGDPYEQYF.

The chain links TRBV29-1 to TRBJ1-5, with D perhaps matching TRBD1 (5 bases). Looked up from germline, CDR1 is SQVTM and CDR2 is ANQGSEA. Between the trimmed V and J ends, which lost 3 bases and 9 bases, there was a span of 15 bases. The CDR3 runs to 13 residues. CDR3 residues: CSVDGTGRSPQHF. Here the CDR3 DNA reads TGCAGCGTTGATGGCACAGGAAGGTCGCCCCAGCATTTT.

This clonotype was seen many times. The chain combines TRBV25-1 with TRBJ1-5; TRBD1 is a possible D gene (5 bases). V lost 6 bases and J lost 5, with 8 bases in between. The CDR3 is 12 amino acids. Germline CDR1 reads MGHDK; CDR2 reads SYGVNS. This CDR3 reads CASSGGDQPQHF. The CDR3 coding sequence is TGTGCCAGCAGCGGGGGAGATCAGCCCCAGCATTTT.

This clonotype was picked up many times. The chain uses TRBV29-1 and TRBJ1-6, with D hard to call. CDR1 is SQVTM, CDR2 ANQGSEA, per germline. V was trimmed by 4 bases and J by 14 bases, leaving 18 bases between them. The CDR3 consists of 13 residues. CDR3 sequence: CSVVYGPGSTLHF. CDR3 bases: TGCAGCGTTGTGTATGGTCCGGGGTCCACCCTCCACTTT.

This clonotype was recorded many times. This sequence joins TRBV20-1 and TRBJ2-7; 7 bases line up with TRBD2. The J segment lost 3 bases and the V segment lost 1 base, leaving 6 bases of the junction unmatched. CDR3 size: 14 residues. From germline, CDR1 is DFQATT and CDR2 SNEGSKA (reference sequence). This CDR3 is CSARGPTSSYEQYF. In DNA form, the CDR3 reads TGCAGTGCTAGAGGTCCGACTAGCAGCTACGAGCAGTACTTC.

At least ten counts were recorded for this clonotype. V usage is TRBV7-2 and J usage is TRBJ2-7; TRBD1 aligns across 10 bases. After removal of 1 base from V and 3 bases from J, the junction contained 3 bases not matched to a gene. The CDR3 runs to 15 residues. The germline gives CDR1 SGHTA, CDR2 FQGNSA. CDR3 protein: CASSLGTGGFYEQYF. The CDR3, as DNA: TGTGCCAGCAGCTTAGGGACAGGGGGATTCTACGAGCAGTACTTC.

This clonotype was picked up a small number of times. The rearrangement uses TRBV30 and TRBJ2-2, with D maybe TRBD1 (5 bases). V was pared by 0 bases and J by 4 bases, with 15 bases between. CDR3 length: 16 residues. From germline, CDR1 is GTSNPN and CDR2 SVGIG (reference sequence). The CDR3 nucleotides read TGTGCCTGGAGTGTATGGGGCGCCCCGATCACCGGGGAGCTGTTTTTT. Translating gives CAWSVWGAPITGELFF. Full variable domain (missing parts from reference TRBV30 and TRBJ2-2): SQTIHQWPATLVQPVGSPLSLECTVEGTSNPNLYWYRQAAGRGLQLLFYSVGIGQISSEVPQNLSASRPQDRQFILSSKKLLLSDSGFYLCAWSVWGAPITGELFFGEGSRLTVL.

The rearrangement links TRBV7-9 to TRBJ2-2; unclear D gene. CDR3 length equals 14 residues. The V end lost 1 base, the J end lost 6 bases, and 9 bases lay between the germline ends. Germline V gene lookup returns CDR1 SEHNR and CDR2 FQNEAQ (reference sequence). CDR3 region: CASSLGSAPGELFF. CDR3 in DNA: TGTGCCAGCAGCTTAGGTTCGGCCCCCGGGGAGCTGTTTTTT. The full variable domain, with the rest looked up from reference TRBV7-9 and TRBJ2-2, is DTGVSQNPRHKITKRGQNVTFRCDPISEHNRLYWYRQTLGQGPEFLTYFQNEAQLEKSRLLSDRFSAERPKGSFSTLEIQRTEQGDSAMYLCASSLGSAPGELFFGEGSRLTVL.

This clonotype was seen repeatedly, ten times or more. The V call is TRBV5-6, the J call TRBJ2-3; D is possibly TRBD2 (5 bases). Germline V gene lookup returns CDR1 SGHDT and CDR2 YYEEEE. V was trimmed by 2 bases and J by 4 bases, leaving 17 bases between them. The CDR3 length is 16 residues. CDR3 sequence (DNA): TGTGCCAGCAGCTTCCCCGGGGTCCAGAGGGCAGATACGCAGTATTTT. This sequence encodes CASSFPGVQRADTQYF.

This clonotype occurred many times. The genes are TRBV7-2 and TRBJ2-1; no firm D call. The CDR3 covers 13 residues. Trimming removed 3 bases from V and 8 bases from J, with 11 bases in between. Germline assignment: CDR1 SGHTA and CDR2 FQGNSA. The CDR3: CASSFRTGDEQFF. In DNA form, the CDR3 reads TGTGCCAGCAGCTTCCGCACGGGCGATGAGCAGTTCTTC.

This clonotype came up many times. This rearrangement joins TRBV7-9 to TRBJ2-1, with 7 bases lining up with TRBD2. The CDR3 spans 13 residues. V shed 4 bases and J 3 bases; nucleotides not matched to a gene: 0. Germline V gene data show CDR1 as SEHNR and CDR2 as FQNEAQ (reference sequence). The CDR3 DNA reads as TGTGCCAGCAGCTGGACTAGCTACAATGAGCAGTTCTTC. It yields the protein CASSWTSYNEQFF.

This clonotype was recorded at least ten times. The chain uses TRBV20-1 and TRBJ2-2; D not resolved. Per the germline V gene, CDR1 is DFQATT and CDR2 is SNEGSKA (reference sequence). This CDR3 has 13 residues. Trimming stripped 8 bases from V and 0 bases from J, with 10 bases between. CDR3 in amino acids: CSSWDSNTGELFF. As DNA, the CDR3 is TGCAGTTCTTGGGATTCGAACACCGGGGAGCTGTTTTTT.

This clonotype has ten or more counts. The chain recombines TRBV3-1 with TRBJ2-2, with 10 bases lining up with TRBD2. The germline V gene has CDR1 LGHDT and CDR2 YNNKEL (reference sequence). V dropped 0 bases and J dropped 6; count of bases not matched to a gene: 4. The CDR3 contains 16 residues. The CDR3 sequence: CASSQEGGLAAGELFF. Written as DNA, the CDR3 is TGTGCCAGCAGCCAAGAGGGAGGACTAGCGGCCGGGGAGCTGTTTTTT.

This clonotype was seen only a few times. This clone may be a read error of a much larger clone one base away. The chain carries TRBV5-1 and TRBJ1-4; D is ambiguous. The CDR3 length is 15 residues. Germline-derived CDR1 and CDR2 are SGHRS and YFSETQ. The CDR3 is CASSADSRANEKRFF. The DNA of the CDR3 is TGCGCCAGCAGCGCCGATTCACGCGCTAATGAAAAACGGTTTTTT.

Notes on this clonotype: This may be a read error, as it is one base from a much larger clone. The rearrangement uses TRBV12-3 or TRBV12-4 and TRBJ1-2, with D possibly matching TRBD1 (5 bases). The CDR3 is 16 amino acids. The CDR3 reads CASGFRFWSGGDGYTF. DNA of the CDR3: TGTGCCAGCGGTTTCAGGTTTTGGTCCGGGGGTGACGGCTACACCTTC.